The 19 T cell receptor beta chains listed next were all sequenced from one sample in a study of blood T cell repertoires in COVID-19. Method: immunoSEQ multiplex PCR; TCRdb's copy keeps in-frame clones and lacks some. The sample includes 300,000 to 350,000 clones, roughly 90% of them seen just once. The sequenced sample was peripheral blood. Source of these receptors: a man younger than 35 with active or convalescent COVID-19.

The CDR3: CASSQAISNEQFF. The DNA of the CDR3 is TGTGCCAGCAGCCAGGCTATTTCAAATGAGCAGTTCTTC. The V call is TRBV27, the J call TRBJ2-1; unclear D gene. V dropped 6 bases and J dropped 7 bases, with 13 bases sitting between them. There are 13 residues in the CDR3. Germline V gene lookup returns CDR1 MNHEY and CDR2 SMNVEV (reference sequence).

This chain uses TRBV6-5 with TRBJ1-5, with D tentatively TRBD1 (5 bases). Per the germline V gene, CDR1 is MNHEY and CDR2 is SVGAGI. This CDR3 comprises 13 residues. Deletions cut 6 bases from V and 7 bases from J, with 13 bases between. The CDR3 here is CASSFRRDQPQHF. The DNA for the CDR3 is TGTGCCAGCAGCTTCAGGAGGGACCAGCCCCAGCATTTT.

The chain joins TRBV6-2 or TRBV6-3 to TRBJ1-5; weak D call: TRBD1 (5 bases). Germline V CDR1 and CDR2: MNHEY, SVGEGT. This CDR3 comprises 15 residues. With 5 bases removed from V and 0 bases from J, the gap between germline ends came to 11 bases. The CDR3 loop reads CASSRPGISNQPQHF. CDR3 nucleotides: TGTGCCAGCAGTAGGCCAGGGATTAGCAATCAGCCCCAGCATTTT.

The genes are TRBV7-6 and TRBJ2-7; TRBD1 agrees at 7 bases. The CDR3 runs to 17 residues. The V and J ends lost 1 base and 5 bases, in that order; junction bases with no gene match: 14. CDR1 SGHVS and CDR2 FNYEAQ come from the germline V gene. CDR3 sequence: CASSLGYRGSGENEQYF. In DNA, the CDR3 is TGTGCCAGCAGCTTAGGATACAGGGGATCCGGAGAAAACGAGCAGTACTTC.

The J gene is TRBJ2-5, the V gene TRBV21-1; TRBD1, the D gene given by the table, was not confirmed from the DNA. TRBV21-1 is marked as a pseudogene. The CDR3 is made up of 15 amino acids. The CDR3 here is CASSNLQGARATQYF. CDR3 nucleotides: TGTGCCAGCAGCAACTTACAGGGGGCGAGAGCGACCCAGTACTTC.

The gene calls are TRBV3-1 (or the pseudogene TRBV3-2) and TRBJ1-1; D perhaps matches TRBD1 (6 bases). The CDR3 is made up of 14 amino acids. Trimming took off 3 bases at V and 1 base at J, with 9 bases between the two ends. Germline CDR1 and CDR2: LGHDT and YNNKEL (reference sequence). CDR3 nucleotides: TGTGCCAGCAGCCAGATGACAGGGAACACTGAAGCTTTCTTT. Translation gives CASSQMTGNTEAFF.

V and J are TRBV1 and TRBJ2-5; the tabulated D call, TRBD2, remains unverified against the DNA. TRBV1 is an annotated pseudogene. The CDR3 has 15 residues. CDR3 nucleotide sequence: TGCACCAGCAGCCAAGATATGAGTTGTAAAGAGACCCAGTACTTC. Residues: CTSSQDMSCKETQYF.

This chain connects TRBV7-8 to TRBJ2-7; 9 bases line up with TRBD1. The CDR3 has 15 residues. Germline trimming cut 5 bases from V and 7 bases from J; bases unmatched to any gene: 12. The V gene's germline CDR1 is SGHVS and CDR2 FQNEAQ. CDR3 coding DNA: TGTGCCAGCAGCGCCCGGGACAGGGCCTCCGTGGAGCAGTACTTC. Its translation is CASSARDRASVEQYF.

This clone was counted only a few times. The V call is TRBV4-1, the J call TRBJ1-5, with TRBD1 matching 7 bases. The CDR3 is 14 amino acids. Per germline, CDR1 MGHRA and CDR2 YSYEKL. V shed 2 bases and J 5 bases; nucleotides not matched to a gene: 3. CDR3 region: CASSQLQGDQPQHF. As DNA, the CDR3 is TGCGCCAGCAGCCAACTTCAGGGGGATCAGCCCCAGCATTTT.

V is TRBV6-5 and J is TRBJ2-5, with D possibly matching TRBD1 (6 bases). Germline V gene data show CDR1 as MNHEY and CDR2 as SVGAGI. V lost 6 bases and J lost 13, with 18 bases in between. The length of the CDR3 is 12 residues. This chain's CDR3 is CASSLIGQWWYF. CDR3 bases: TGTGCCAGCAGCCTGATAGGACAGTGGTGGTACTTC.

This rearrangement joins TRBV27 to TRBJ2-2, with D perhaps TRBD1 (6 bases). The CDR3 loop spans 14 amino acids. With 3 bases removed from V and 1 base from J, the gap between germline ends came to 6 bases. Germline loops: CDR1 MNHEY, CDR2 SMNVEV (reference sequence). CDR3 amino acids: CASSLGQNTGELFF. As DNA, the CDR3 is TGTGCCAGCAGTTTGGGACAGAACACCGGGGAGCTGTTTTTT.

V and J are TRBV5-1 and TRBJ2-1; 9 positions match TRBD2. Germline lookup yields CDR1 SGHRS and CDR2 YFSETQ. V lost 6 bases, J lost 9 bases, and 16 bases stayed unmatched. The CDR3 runs to 16 residues. CDR3 DNA: TGCGCCAGCACGCCCAGACTAGCGGAACTCGGGGCTGAGCAGTTCTTC. Translated: CASTPRLAELGAEQFF.

The chain uses TRBV5-4 and TRBJ2-5; possibly TRBD2 for D (7 bases). Trimming removed 4 bases from V and 2 bases from J, with 18 bases in between. This CDR3 is 16 amino acids long. CDR1 is SGHNT and CDR2 is YYREEE in the germline V gene (reference sequence). CDR3 in DNA: TGTGCCAGCAGCCCCTCACGTAGGGGGGGACAAGAGACCCAGTACTTC. Protein product: CASSPSRRGGQETQYF.

The V and J genes are TRBV7-9 and TRBJ2-3; D is uncertain. The germline CDR1 and CDR2 sequences are SEHNR and FQNEAQ (reference sequence). Trimming removed 0 bases at V and 3 bases at J, with 4 bases between. The CDR3 has 13 residues. CDR3 coding DNA: TGTGCCAGCAGCTTAGCGCAGACAGATACGCAGTATTTT. Its translation: CASSLAQTDTQYF.

This clone has just a few counts. The chain couples TRBV18 to TRBJ1-3; 9 nucleotides align to TRBD1. V gave up 10 bases and J gave up 7 bases; unmatched junction bases: 5. CDR1 KGHSH and CDR2 LQKENI come from the germline V gene. This CDR3 is built from 12 residues. CDR3 in amino acids: CATRDRANTIYF. CDR3 DNA: TGTGCCACCAGGGACAGGGCCAACACCATATATTTT.

The chain uses TRBV28 and TRBJ1-2, with TRBD1 identical over 10 bases. CDR3 size: 14 residues. Germline CDR1 reads MDHEN; CDR2 reads SYDVKM. Germline trimming cut 8 bases from V and 3 bases from J; bases unmatched to any gene: 6. CDR3 nucleotide sequence: TGTGCCAGCGAGGGGGGACAGGGGCACTATGGCTACACCTTC. It encodes CASEGGQGHYGYTF.

The V and J genes are TRBV5-1 and TRBJ1-2, with 7 bases aligning to TRBD1. The CDR3 runs 13 residues. Germline CDR1 is SGHRS and CDR2 is YFSETQ. With 8 bases clipped from V and 6 bases from J, the junction kept 10 bases outside the gene matches. CDR3 region: CASGFTGADGYTF. CDR3 sequence (DNA): TGCGCCAGTGGATTCACAGGGGCCGATGGCTACACCTTC.

This chain uses TRBV15 with TRBJ2-2; no clear D gene. Trimming left V 4 bases short and J 4 bases short, with 22 bases between. Germline lookup yields CDR1 LNHNV and CDR2 YYDKDF (reference sequence). This CDR3 has 18 residues. CDR3 protein: CATSKVPRVSEATGELFF. In nucleotides, the CDR3 is TGTGCCACCAGCAAGGTCCCCCGGGTTAGTGAGGCCACCGGGGAGCTGTTTTTT.

This clone was counted between two and nine times. The V gene is TRBV7-8, the J gene TRBJ1-4, with TRBD1 as a possible D gene (5 bases). Germline V gene lookup returns CDR1 SGHVS and CDR2 FQNEAQ. Trimming took 0 bases from V and 4 from J, leaving 9 bases between them. The CDR3 covers 15 residues. CDR3 protein: CASSLAGLRNEKLFF. The CDR3 region has the DNA TGTGCCAGCAGCTTAGCGGGACTGCGTAATGAAAAACTGTTTTTT.